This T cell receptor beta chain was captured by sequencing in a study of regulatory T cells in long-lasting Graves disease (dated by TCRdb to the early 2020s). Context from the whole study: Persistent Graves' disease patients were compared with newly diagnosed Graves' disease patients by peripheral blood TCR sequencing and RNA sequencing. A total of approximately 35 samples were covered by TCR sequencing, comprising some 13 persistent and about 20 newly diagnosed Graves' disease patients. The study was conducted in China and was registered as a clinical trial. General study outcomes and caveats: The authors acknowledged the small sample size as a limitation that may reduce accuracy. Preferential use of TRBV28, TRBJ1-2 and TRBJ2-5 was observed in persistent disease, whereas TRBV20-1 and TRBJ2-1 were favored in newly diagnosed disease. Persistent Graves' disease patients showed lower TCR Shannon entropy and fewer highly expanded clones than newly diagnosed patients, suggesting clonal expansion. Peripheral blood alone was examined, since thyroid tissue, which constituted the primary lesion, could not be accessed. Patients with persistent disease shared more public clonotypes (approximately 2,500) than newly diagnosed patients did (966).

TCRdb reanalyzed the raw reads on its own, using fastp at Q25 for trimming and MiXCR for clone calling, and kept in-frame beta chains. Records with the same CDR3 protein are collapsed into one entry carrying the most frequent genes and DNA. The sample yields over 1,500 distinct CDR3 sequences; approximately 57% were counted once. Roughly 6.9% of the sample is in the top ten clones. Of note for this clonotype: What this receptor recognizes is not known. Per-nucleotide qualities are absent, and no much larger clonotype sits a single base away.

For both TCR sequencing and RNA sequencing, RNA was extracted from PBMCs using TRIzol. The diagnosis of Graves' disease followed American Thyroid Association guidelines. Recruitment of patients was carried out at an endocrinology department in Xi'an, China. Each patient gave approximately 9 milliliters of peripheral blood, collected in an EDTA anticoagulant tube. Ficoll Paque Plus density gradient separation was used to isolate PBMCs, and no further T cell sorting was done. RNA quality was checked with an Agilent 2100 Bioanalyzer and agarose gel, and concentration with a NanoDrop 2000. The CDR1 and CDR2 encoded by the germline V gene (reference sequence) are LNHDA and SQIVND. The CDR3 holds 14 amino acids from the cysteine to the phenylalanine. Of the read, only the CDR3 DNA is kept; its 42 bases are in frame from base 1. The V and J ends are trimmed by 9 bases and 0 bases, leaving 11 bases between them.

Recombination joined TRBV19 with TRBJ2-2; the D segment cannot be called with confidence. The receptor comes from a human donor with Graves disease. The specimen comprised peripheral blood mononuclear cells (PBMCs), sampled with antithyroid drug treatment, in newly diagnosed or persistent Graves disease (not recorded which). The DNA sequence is TGTGCCAGCAGACAACAAGCGAACACCGGGGAGCTGTTTTTT. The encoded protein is CASRQQANTGELFF.